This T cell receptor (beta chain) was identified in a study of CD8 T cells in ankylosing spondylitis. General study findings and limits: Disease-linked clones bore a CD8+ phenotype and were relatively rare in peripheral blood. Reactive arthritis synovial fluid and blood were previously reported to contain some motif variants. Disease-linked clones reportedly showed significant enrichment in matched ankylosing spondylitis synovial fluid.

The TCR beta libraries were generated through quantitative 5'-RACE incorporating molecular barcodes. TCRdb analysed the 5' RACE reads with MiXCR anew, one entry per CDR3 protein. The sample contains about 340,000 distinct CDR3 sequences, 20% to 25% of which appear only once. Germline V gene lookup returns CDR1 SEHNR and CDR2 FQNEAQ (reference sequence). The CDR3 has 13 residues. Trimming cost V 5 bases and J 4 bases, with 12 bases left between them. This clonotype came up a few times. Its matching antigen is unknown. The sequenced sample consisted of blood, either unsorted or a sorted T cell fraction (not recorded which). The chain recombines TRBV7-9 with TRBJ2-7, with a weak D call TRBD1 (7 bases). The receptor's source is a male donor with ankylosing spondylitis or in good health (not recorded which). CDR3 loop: CASSQGGLYEQYF. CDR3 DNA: TGTGCCAGCAGCCAGGGGGGTTTGTACGAGCAGTACTTC.